A single sample is the source of the 18 T cell receptor beta chains below, sequenced in a study of T cell clones after liver transplantation. Here immunoSEQ multiplex PCR was the method, and the copy in TCRdb shows in-frame clones only, minus some. The data contain 95,000 to 110,000 clones, about 80% of them singletons. Sequencing used CD4+ T cells from blood, obtained around 4 years after liver transplant. Receptors originate from a human patient who received a liver transplant. Some T cells may arise from the graft donor.

The J gene is TRBJ1-5, the V gene TRBV9; D gene unclear. Germline V gives CDR1 SGDLS, CDR2 YYNGEE. With 0 bases removed from V and 2 bases from J, the gap between germline ends came to 9 bases. The length of the CDR3 is 15 residues. Here the CDR3 DNA reads TGTGCCAGCAGCGTAGGAGGAAGGGGCAATCAGCCCCAGCATTTT. Protein product: CASSVGGRGNQPQHF.

This clone appeared a single time. The chain carries TRBV7-9 and TRBJ2-2; 8 bases fit TRBD2. Trimming at V came to 3 bases and at J to 1 base, leaving 7 bases not matched to a gene. The CDR3 covers 17 residues. Per the germline V gene, CDR1 is SEHNR and CDR2 is FQNEAQ (reference sequence). The chain's CDR3 is CASSFPSSGVNTGELFF. CDR3 in DNA: TGTGCCAGCAGCTTTCCGAGTAGCGGGGTGAACACCGGGGAGCTGTTTTTT.

This clone was seen more than once but under ten times. The CDR3 coding sequence is TGTGCCAGCAGTTTGCTGTCGGGTAATGAAAAACTGTTTTTT. Protein sequence: CASSLLSGNEKLFF. The V gene is TRBV28, the J gene TRBJ1-4; the D is unclear. Germline lookup yields CDR1 MDHEN and CDR2 SYDVKM. The V and J ends lost 3 bases and 4 bases respectively, with 9 bases between them. This CDR3 has 14 amino acids. Together with reference TRBV28 and TRBJ1-4, the CDR3 gives the full variable domain: DVKVTQSSRYLVKRTGEKVFLECVQDMDHENMFWYRQDPGLGLRLIYFSYDVKMKEKGDIPEGYSVSREKKERFSLILESASTNQTSMYLCASSLLSGNEKLFFGSGTQLSVL.

In its sample, this clone was seen a few times. The genes are TRBV7-9 and TRBJ1-1, with D tentatively TRBD1 (5 bases). The V end was cut by 0 bases, the J end by 4 bases, with 12 bases between. The CDR3 consists of 15 residues. In germline, CDR1 is SEHNR, CDR2 FQNEAQ (reference sequence). CDR3 DNA: TGTGCCAGCAGCTTAGCTGGATCGGGGGGCACTGAAGCTTTCTTT. Translating it yields CASSLAGSGGTEAFF. The full variable domain, rest sourced from reference TRBV7-9 and TRBJ1-1, is DTGVSQNPRHKITKRGQNVTFRCDPISEHNRLYWYRQTLGQGPEFLTYFQNEAQLEKSRLLSDRFSAERPKGSFSTLEIQRTEQGDSAMYLCASSLAGSGGTEAFFGQGTRLTVV.

CDR3 in amino acids: CASSMGRSLYTDTQYF. As DNA, the CDR3 is TGTGCCAGTAGTATGGGGCGGTCCCTTTACACAGATACGCAGTATTTT. The gene calls are TRBV19 and TRBJ2-3; a possible D gene is TRBD1 (5 bases). CDR3 size: 16 residues. CDR1 and CDR2 (germline): LNHDA, SQIVND (reference sequence). V was pared by 3 bases and J by 2 bases, with 15 bases between. Based on the CDR3 plus reference TRBV19 and TRBJ2-3, the full variable domain is DGGITQSPKYLFRKEGQNVTLSCEQNLNHDAMYWYRQDPGQGLRLIYYSQIVNDFQKGDIAEGYSVSREKKESFPLTVTSAQKNPTAFYLCASSMGRSLYTDTQYFGPGTRLTVL.

The rearrangement links TRBV2 to TRBJ2-7; perhaps D is TRBD1 or TRBD2 (5 bases each). Germline V gene data show CDR1 as SNHLY and CDR2 as FYNNEI. V lost 6 bases to trimming and J lost 0 bases, with 15 bases between them. This CDR3 contains 15 residues. The CDR3 DNA is TGTGCCAGCAGGGTGGGACGGGCGATCTCCTACGAGCAGTACTTC. Translated, it gives CASRVGRAISYEQYF. Combining the CDR3 with reference TRBV2 and TRBJ2-7 gives the whole variable domain EPEVTQTPSHQVTQMGQEVILRCVPISNHLYFYWYRQILGQKVEFLVSFYNNEISEKSEIFDDQFSVERPDGSNFTLKIRSTKLEDSAMYFCASRVGRAISYEQYFGPGTRLTVT.

The chain links TRBV28 to TRBJ1-2, with TRBD1 matching over 9 bases. CDR1 and CDR2 from the germline V gene are MDHEN and SYDVKM. J gave up 6 bases and V 7 bases, and 9 bases lay outside the gene matches. This CDR3 is 14 amino acids long. The DNA of the CDR3 is TGTGCCAGCACCCTATCACAGGGGGCTCATGGCTACACCTTC. Translating gives CASTLSQGAHGYTF.

The chain employs TRBV18 and TRBJ2-7; 8 bases line up with TRBD2. The CDR3 has 13 residues. Germline values: CDR1 KGHSH, CDR2 LQKENI. J was trimmed by 4 bases and V by 5 bases; bases with no gene match: 4. The CDR3 region has the DNA TGTGCCAGCTCATCCGGGGGGGGATACGAGCAGTACTTC. It is translated as CASSSGGGYEQYF.

The J gene is TRBJ1-3, the V gene TRBV28, with D possibly being TRBD1 (5 bases). Germline V gives CDR1 MDHEN, CDR2 SYDVKM. The CDR3 runs 14 residues. Trimming took 3 bases from V and 4 from J, leaving 10 bases between them. This CDR3 reads CASSLGGWGNTIYF. The CDR3, as DNA: TGTGCCAGCAGTTTGGGGGGATGGGGAAACACCATATATTTT.

The chain recombines TRBV5-1 with TRBJ2-1; D is unclear. V lost 3 bases, J lost 7 bases, and 14 bases lay in between. CDR1 and CDR2 from the germline V gene are SGHRS and YFSETQ. There are 14 residues in the CDR3. The CDR3 DNA is TGCGCCAGCAGCTACGGAATTGCCCAAAATGAGCAGTTCTTC. It translates to CASSYGIAQNEQFF.

In this sample, this clone turned up a few times. This sequence joins TRBV29-1 and TRBJ1-3, with D unclear. Trimming took 5 bases from V and 0 from J, leaving 8 bases between them. CDR1 is SQVTM, CDR2 ANQGSEA, per germline. The CDR3 loop spans 13 amino acids. This chain's CDR3 is CSVSNPSGNTIYF. For the CDR3, the DNA is TGCAGCGTTTCCAATCCCTCTGGAAACACCATATATTTT. Using reference TRBV29-1 and TRBJ1-3 for the parts outside the CDR3, the full variable domain is SAVISQKPSRDICQRGTSLTIQCQVDSQVTMMFWYRQQPGQSLTLIATANQGSEATYESGFVIDKFPISRPNLTFSTLTVSNMSPEDSSIYLCSVSNPSGNTIYFGEGSWLTVV.

This chain links TRBV27 with TRBJ1-6, with 9 bases fitting TRBD1. J gave up 14 bases and V 6 bases, and 17 bases lay outside the gene matches. CDR1 and CDR2 from the germline V gene are MNHEY and SMNVEV (reference sequence). The CDR3 runs 16 residues. The CDR3 DNA follows: TGTGCCAGCAGATCTCTCCTCGGGACAGGGCCAGTGGCCCTCCACTTT. Protein sequence: CASRSLLGTGPVALHF.

CDR3 coding DNA: TGTGCCACCAGCAGAGTTGGGGCGGGCACCTACGAGCAGTACTTC. Translating it yields CATSRVGAGTYEQYF. This sequence joins TRBV15 and TRBJ2-7, with D tentatively TRBD1 or TRBD2 (5 bases each). Per germline, CDR1 LNHNV and CDR2 YYDKDF (reference sequence). The V end lost 1 base, the J end lost 2 bases, and 12 bases lay between the germline ends. The CDR3 has 15 amino acids.

CDR3 loop: CASSGDGTRSETQYF. In DNA, the CDR3 is TGTGCCAGCAGCGGAGACGGGACTAGAAGTGAGACCCAGTACTTC. The J gene is TRBJ2-5, the V gene TRBV5-4; TRBD2 matches at 8 bases. This CDR3 region has 15 residues. CDR1 and CDR2 (germline): SGHNT, YYREEE (reference sequence). Trimming at V came to 4 bases and at J to 5 bases, leaving 10 bases not matched to a gene.

CDR3 sequence: CASRDRGFGGELFF. CDR3 coding DNA: TGTGCCAGCAGGGACAGGGGGTTCGGCGGGGAGCTGTTTTTT. This sequence joins TRBV5-4 and TRBJ2-2, with 10 bases lining up with TRBD1. This CDR3 spans 14 amino acids. CDR1 is SGHNT and CDR2 is YYREEE in the germline V gene (reference sequence). V lost 5 bases, J lost 7 bases, and 5 bases stayed unmatched.

This clone was seen more than once but under ten times. The chain has TRBV27 and TRBJ2-3, with 9 nucleotides matching TRBD2. The CDR3 runs 15 residues. In germline, CDR1 is MNHEY, CDR2 SMNVEV (reference sequence). The junction had 5 bases not matched to a gene; V was cut back by 3 bases and J by 4 bases. CDR3: CASSFLRGGPDTQYF. For the CDR3, the DNA is TGTGCCAGCAGTTTCCTGCGGGGGGGCCCAGATACGCAGTATTTT.

This chain uses TRBV6-5 with TRBJ1-3; 7 bases fit TRBD1. This CDR3 region has 15 residues. Germline CDR1 is MNHEY and CDR2 is SVGAGI. The V and J ends lost 5 bases and 4 bases, in that order; junction bases with no gene match: 8. In DNA form, the CDR3 reads TGTGCCAGCAGTCGCACAGGGGCTGGAGGAAACACCATATATTTT. This codes for CASSRTGAGGNTIYF.

The chain has TRBV19 and TRBJ1-5; D is undetermined. CDR3 length: 13 residues. The germline V and J ends were trimmed by 5 bases and 7 bases, with 12 bases remaining between them. Germline V gives CDR1 LNHDA, CDR2 SQIVND (reference sequence). The CDR3 DNA reads as TGTGCCAGTAGTTTGTATAATGGACAGCCCCAGCATTTT. Amino acid sequence: CASSLYNGQPQHF.